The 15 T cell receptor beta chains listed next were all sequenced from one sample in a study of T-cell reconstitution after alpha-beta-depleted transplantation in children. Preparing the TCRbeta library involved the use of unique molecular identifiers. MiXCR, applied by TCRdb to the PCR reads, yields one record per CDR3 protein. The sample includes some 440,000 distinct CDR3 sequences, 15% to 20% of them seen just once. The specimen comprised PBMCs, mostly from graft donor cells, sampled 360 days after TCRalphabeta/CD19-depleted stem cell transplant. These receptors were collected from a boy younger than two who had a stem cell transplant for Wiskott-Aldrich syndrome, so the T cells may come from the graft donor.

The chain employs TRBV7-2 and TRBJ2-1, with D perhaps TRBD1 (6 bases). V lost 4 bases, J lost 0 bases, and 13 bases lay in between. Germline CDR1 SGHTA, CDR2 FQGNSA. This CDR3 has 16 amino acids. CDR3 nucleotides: TGTGCCAGCAGCTATCAGACAGGACTCTCCTACAATGAGCAGTTCTTC. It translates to CASSYQTGLSYNEQFF.

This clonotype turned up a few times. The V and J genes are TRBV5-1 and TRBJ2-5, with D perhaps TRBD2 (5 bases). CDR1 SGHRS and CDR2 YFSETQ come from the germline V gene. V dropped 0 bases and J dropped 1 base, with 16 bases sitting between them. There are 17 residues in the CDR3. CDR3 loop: CASSLAGGERAQETQYF. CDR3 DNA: TGCGCCAGCAGCTTGGCCGGTGGGGAGCGAGCCCAAGAGACCCAGTACTTC.

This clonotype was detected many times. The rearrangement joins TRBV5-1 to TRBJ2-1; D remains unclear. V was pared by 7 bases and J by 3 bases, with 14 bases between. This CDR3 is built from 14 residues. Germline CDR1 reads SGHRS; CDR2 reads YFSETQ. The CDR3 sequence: CASAMSLHYNEQFF. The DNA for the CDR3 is TGCGCCAGCGCCATGTCCCTTCACTACAATGAGCAGTTCTTC.

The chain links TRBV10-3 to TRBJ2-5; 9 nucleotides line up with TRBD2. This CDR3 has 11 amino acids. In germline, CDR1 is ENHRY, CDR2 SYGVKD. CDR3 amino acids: CACGREETQYF. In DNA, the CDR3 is TGTGCTTGCGGGAGGGAGGAGACCCAGTACTTC.

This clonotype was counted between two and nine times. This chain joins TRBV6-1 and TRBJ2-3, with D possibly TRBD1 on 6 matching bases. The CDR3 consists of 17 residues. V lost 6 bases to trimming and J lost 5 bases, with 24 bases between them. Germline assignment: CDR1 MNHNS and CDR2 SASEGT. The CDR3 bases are TGTGCCAGCAGATCCCCGCCCCGGGCAGGGGAGAGAGATACGCAGTATTTT. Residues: CASRSPPRAGERDTQYF.

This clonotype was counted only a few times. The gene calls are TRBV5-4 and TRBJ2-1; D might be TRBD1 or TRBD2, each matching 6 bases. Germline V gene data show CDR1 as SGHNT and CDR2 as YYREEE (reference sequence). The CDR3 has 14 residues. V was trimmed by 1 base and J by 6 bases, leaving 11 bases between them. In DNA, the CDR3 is TGTGCCAGCAGCTTGACTACGGGGGCCAATGAGCAGTTCTTC. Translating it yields CASSLTTGANEQFF. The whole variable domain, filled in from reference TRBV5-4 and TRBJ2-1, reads ETGVTQSPTHLIKTRGQQVTLRCSSQSGHNTVSWYQQALGQGPQFIFQYYREEENGRGNFPPRFSGLQFPNYSSELNVNALELDDSALYLCASSLTTGANEQFFGPGTRLTVL.

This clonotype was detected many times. CDR3 loop: CASSSREDYNSPLHF. The CDR3 nucleotides read TGTGCCAGCAGCTCCCGGGAGGATTATAATTCACCCCTCCACTTT. V gene TRBV7-8 combines with J gene TRBJ1-6; D not resolved. The V end lost 4 bases, the J end lost 4 bases, and 11 bases lay between the germline ends. The CDR3 extends over 15 amino acids. The germline CDR1 and CDR2 sequences are SGHVS and FQNEAQ.

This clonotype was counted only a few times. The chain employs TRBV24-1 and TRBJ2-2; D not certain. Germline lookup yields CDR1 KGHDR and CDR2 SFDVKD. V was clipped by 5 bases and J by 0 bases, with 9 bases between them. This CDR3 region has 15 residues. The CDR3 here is CATSVSRPNTGELFF. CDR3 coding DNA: TGTGCCACCAGTGTTAGCCGCCCGAACACCGGGGAGCTGTTTTTT.

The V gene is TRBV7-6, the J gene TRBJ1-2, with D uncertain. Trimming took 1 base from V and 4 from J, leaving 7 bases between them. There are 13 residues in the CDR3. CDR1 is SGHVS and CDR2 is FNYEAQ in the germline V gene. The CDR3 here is CASSLDSLYGYTF. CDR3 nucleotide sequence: TGTGCCAGCAGCTTAGACAGCCTCTATGGCTACACCTTC.

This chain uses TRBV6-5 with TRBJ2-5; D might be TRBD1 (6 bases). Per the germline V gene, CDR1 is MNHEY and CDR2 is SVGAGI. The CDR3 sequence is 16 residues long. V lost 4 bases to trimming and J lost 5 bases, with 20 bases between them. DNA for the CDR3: TGTGCCAGCAGTTTCCTCAGGGGTGCTTTTAGGGAGACCCAGTACTTC. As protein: CASSFLRGAFRETQYF.

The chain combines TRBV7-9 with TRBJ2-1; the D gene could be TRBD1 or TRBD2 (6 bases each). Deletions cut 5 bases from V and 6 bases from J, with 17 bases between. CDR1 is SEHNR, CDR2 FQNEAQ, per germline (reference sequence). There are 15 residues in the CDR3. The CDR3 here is CASSPQTGARNEQFF. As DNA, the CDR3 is TGTGCCAGCAGCCCCCAAACGGGGGCGCGCAATGAGCAGTTCTTC. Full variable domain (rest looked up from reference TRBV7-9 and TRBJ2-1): DTGVSQNPRHKITKRGQNVTFRCDPISEHNRLYWYRQTLGQGPEFLTYFQNEAQLEKSRLLSDRFSAERPKGSFSTLEIQRTEQGDSAMYLCASSPQTGARNEQFFGPGTRLTVL.

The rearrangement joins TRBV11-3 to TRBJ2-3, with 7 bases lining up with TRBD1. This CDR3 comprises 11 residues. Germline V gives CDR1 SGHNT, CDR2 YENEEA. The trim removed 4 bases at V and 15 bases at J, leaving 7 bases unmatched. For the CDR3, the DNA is TGTGCCAGCAGCTCCCGACAGGGATGTTATTTT. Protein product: CASSSRQGCYF. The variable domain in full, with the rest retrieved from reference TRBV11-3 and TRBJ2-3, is EAGVVQSPRYKIIEKKQPVAFWCNPISGHNTLYWYLQNLGQGPELLIRYENEEAVDDSQLPKDRFSAERLKGVDSTLKIQPAELGDSAVYLCASSSRQGCYFGPGTRLTVL.

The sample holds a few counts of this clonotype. The DNA for the CDR3 is TGCAGTGCTAGAGATCGGCAGCGGGGGCATGAAAAACTGTTTTTT. Its translation is CSARDRQRGHEKLFF. The chain is built from TRBV20-1 and TRBJ1-4, with D tentatively TRBD1 (6 bases). The CDR3 covers 15 residues. Germline-derived CDR1 and CDR2 are DFQATT and SNEGSKA (reference sequence). V lost 0 bases, J lost 6 bases, and 14 bases lay in between.

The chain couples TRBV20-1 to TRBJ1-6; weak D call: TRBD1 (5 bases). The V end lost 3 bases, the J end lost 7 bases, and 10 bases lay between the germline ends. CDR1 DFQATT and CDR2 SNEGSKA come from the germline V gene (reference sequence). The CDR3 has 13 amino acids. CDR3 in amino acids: CSASRGENSPLHF. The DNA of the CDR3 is TGCAGTGCTAGTCGGGGGGAGAATTCACCCCTCCACTTT.

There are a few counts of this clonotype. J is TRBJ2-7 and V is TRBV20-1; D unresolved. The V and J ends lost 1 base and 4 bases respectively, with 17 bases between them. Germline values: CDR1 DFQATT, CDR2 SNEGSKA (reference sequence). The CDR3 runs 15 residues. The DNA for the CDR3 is TGCAGTGCTAGAGTGGTCACCTCAGGTCCTTACGAGCAGTACTTC. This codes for CSARVVTSGPYEQYF.